Presented here are 11 T cell receptor beta chains from one specimen sequenced in a study of cytomegalovirus exposure and HLA in healthy donors. The PCR used 60 Vbeta and 13 Jbeta primers. The protocol was immunoSEQ multiplex PCR, while the TCRdb copy is restricted to in-frame clones and leaves out a portion. The data hold under 200,000 clones, with roughly two thirds observed a single time. Sequencing was carried out using PBMCs. The receptors here all came from a middle-aged woman in good health and CMV-seropositive.

The V call is TRBV27, the J call TRBJ2-7; no firm D call. The V end was cut by 0 bases, the J end by 2 bases, with 2 bases between. The length of the CDR3 is 12 residues. CDR1 MNHEY and CDR2 SMNVEV come from the germline V gene (reference sequence). CDR3 DNA: TGTGCCAGCAGTTTATCCACCTACGAGCAGTACTTC. This sequence encodes CASSLSTYEQYF.

The chain links TRBV5-1 to TRBJ2-3; TRBD2 might be the D (5 bases). Germline CDR1 SGHRS, CDR2 YFSETQ. CDR3 length equals 15 residues. The V end was cut by 3 bases, the J end by 3 bases, with 14 bases between. This CDR3 reads CASSYAGERTDTQYF. The CDR3 coding sequence is TGCGCCAGCAGCTATGCCGGGGAAAGGACAGATACGCAGTATTTT.

The J gene is TRBJ2-7, the V gene TRBV4-2, with 8 bases fitting TRBD2. CDR3 length: 14 amino acids. The germline gives CDR1 LGHNA, CDR2 YNFKEQ. The junction had 0 bases not matched to a gene; V was cut back by 0 bases and J by 2 bases. The CDR3 here is CASSQEGLAYEQYF. CDR3 DNA sequence: TGTGCCAGCAGCCAAGAGGGACTAGCCTACGAGCAGTACTTC.

Turning to this clone: At one of its ends the junction is not consistent with the germline gene, which may arise from a read error. J is TRBJ1-1 and V is TRBV29-1; D is perhaps TRBD1 (5 bases). The CDR3 totals 11 residues. CDR1 and CDR2 (germline): SQVTM, ANQGSEA. As DNA, the CDR3 is TGCAGCGTTGAAGCCCTCCGACAGACGATCTTT. This translates into CSVEALRQTIF.

This clone has more than one count but fewer than ten. V usage is TRBV19 and J usage is TRBJ1-2; 11 bases line up with TRBD1. Germline V lookup: CDR1 LNHDA, CDR2 SQIVND (reference sequence). Unmatched junction bases numbered 10, after V lost 7 bases and J lost 3 bases. CDR3 length: 16 residues. The CDR3 loop is CASNPRDRGDYYGYTF. CDR3 coding DNA: TGTGCCAGTAACCCCCGGGACAGGGGGGATTACTATGGCTACACCTTC.

The chain uses TRBV15 and TRBJ2-1, with 10 bases matching TRBD2. The germline CDR1 and CDR2 sequences are LNHNV and YYDKDF (reference sequence). The CDR3 has 19 residues. J was trimmed by 8 bases and V by 0 bases; bases with no gene match: 16. The DNA for the CDR3 is TGTGCCACCAGCAGAGATTCGCCCTCGGCTAGCGGGGGTTTCGATGAGCAGTTCTTC. The encoded protein is CATSRDSPSASGGFDEQFF.

This sequence joins TRBV7-2 and TRBJ1-1; TRBD1 matches at 9 bases. V shed 3 bases, J shed 3 bases, and the junction held 5 bases outside the gene matches. CDR1 is SGHTA and CDR2 is FQGNSA in the germline V gene. The CDR3 has 15 residues. DNA for the CDR3: TGTGCCAGCAGCTTTGGGACAGGGAGGGACACTGAAGCTTTCTTT. Encoded protein: CASSFGTGRDTEAFF.

The gene calls are TRBV7-3 and TRBJ2-1; possible D gene TRBD2, 6 bases. Germline V gene sequence: CDR1 SGHTA, CDR2 FQGTGA. Trimming removed 3 bases at V and 9 bases at J, with 12 bases between. The CDR3 length is 13 residues. The CDR3 is CASSLRRDGEQFF. The DNA of the CDR3 is TGTGCCAGCAGCTTGAGGCGGGATGGTGAGCAGTTCTTC.

This sequence joins TRBV7-6 and TRBJ2-6; D is possibly TRBD1 (5 bases). The V gene lost 0 bases and the J gene lost 3 bases, with 6 bases spanning the gap. The CDR3 is 15 residues long. Germline loops: CDR1 SGHVS, CDR2 FNYEAQ. CDR3 DNA sequence: TGTGCCAGCAGCTTAGCGCAGGGTGGGGCCAACGTCCTGACTTTC. It encodes CASSLAQGGANVLTF.

V and J are TRBV5-6 and TRBJ2-1; 7 bases fit TRBD1. This CDR3 is 14 amino acids long. Germline trimming cut 10 bases from V and 3 bases from J; bases unmatched to any gene: 10. CDR1 and CDR2 (germline): SGHDT, YYEEEE. The CDR3 loop is CAASHRGGYNEQFF. CDR3 nucleotide sequence: TGTGCCGCCTCGCACAGGGGTGGCTACAATGAGCAGTTCTTC.

This clone was seen more than once but under ten times. This chain uses TRBV5-1 with TRBJ2-6, with 9 bases aligning to TRBD1. The CDR3 is made up of 18 amino acids. The junction had 7 bases not matched to a gene; V was cut back by 0 bases and J by 3 bases. Germline-derived CDR1 and CDR2 are SGHRS and YFSETQ. CDR3 in DNA: TGCGCCAGCAGCTTGGATGGGACAGGGTTCGGTGGGGCCAACGTCCTGACTTTC. Translated: CASSLDGTGFGGANVLTF.